Reported below is one TCR beta chain. Germline-derived CDR1 and CDR2 are SGHTA and FQGNSA. V lost 2 bases and J 1 base, leaving 9 bases between the germline ends. The CDR3 runs 14 residues. The sample originates from a study of control samples from healthy donors and cancer patients. Sequenced by immunoSEQ multiplex PCR; TCRdb stores in-frame clones only, minus some. This sample's clone table lists under 200,000 clones. Material for sequencing was blood. The chain uses TRBV7-2 and TRBJ2-7, with a possible D match to TRBD2 (6 bases). This TCR was recovered from a woman aged 30 to 39 in good health. CDR3 protein: CASSLHGGSYEQYF. The CDR3 coding sequence is TGTGCCAGCAGCTTACACGGGGGATCCTACGAGCAGTACTTC.